Here is one T cell receptor beta chain with its context. Germline loops: CDR1 GTSNPN, CDR2 SVGIG (reference sequence). This CDR3 comprises 13 residues. V gave up 3 bases and J gave up 9 bases, with 18 bases separating them. This entry belongs to a study of cytomegalovirus exposure and HLA in healthy donors. PCR was performed using 60 Vbeta and 13 Jbeta primers. Using immunoSEQ multiplex PCR, the repertoire was profiled, and TCRdb retains in-frame clones only, with some absent. Of roughly 90,000 clones listed, 85% to 90% are singletons. The J gene is TRBJ2-7, the V gene TRBV30; D remains ambiguous. This TCR was sampled from a man aged 18 to 29 in good health and CMV-seronegative. Sequencing was carried out using PBMCs. This CDR3 is CAWRSAAAAGQYF. The CDR3, as DNA: TGTGCCTGGAGGTCGGCAGCAGCCGCAGGGCAGTACTTC.